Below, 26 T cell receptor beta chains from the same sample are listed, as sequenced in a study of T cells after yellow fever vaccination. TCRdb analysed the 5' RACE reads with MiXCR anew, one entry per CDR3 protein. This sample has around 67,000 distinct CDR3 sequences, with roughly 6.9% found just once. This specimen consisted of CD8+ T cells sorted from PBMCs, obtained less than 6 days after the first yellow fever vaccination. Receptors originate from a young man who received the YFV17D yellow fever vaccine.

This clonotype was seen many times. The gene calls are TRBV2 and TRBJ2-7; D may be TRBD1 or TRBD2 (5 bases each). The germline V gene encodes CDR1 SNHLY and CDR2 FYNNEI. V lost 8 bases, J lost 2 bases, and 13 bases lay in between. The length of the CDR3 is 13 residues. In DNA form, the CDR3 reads TGTGCCAGCGAGGGGCAGGGCACCTACGAGCAGTACGTC. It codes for CASEGQGTYEQYV.

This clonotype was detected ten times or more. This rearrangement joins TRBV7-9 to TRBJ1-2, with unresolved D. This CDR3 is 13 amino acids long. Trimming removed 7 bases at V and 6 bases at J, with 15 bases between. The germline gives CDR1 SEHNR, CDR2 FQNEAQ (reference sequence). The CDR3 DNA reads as TGTGCCAGCACCCCTAGGGTGGGTGATGGCTACACCTTC. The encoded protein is CASTPRVGDGYTF.

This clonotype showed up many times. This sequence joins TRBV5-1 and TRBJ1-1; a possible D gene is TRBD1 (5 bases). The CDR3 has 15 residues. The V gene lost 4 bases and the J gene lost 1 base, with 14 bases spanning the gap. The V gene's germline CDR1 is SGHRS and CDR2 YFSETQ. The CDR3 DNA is TGCGCCAGCAGCACCTACAGGAACCAGAACACTGAAGCTTTCTTT. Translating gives CASSTYRNQNTEAFF.

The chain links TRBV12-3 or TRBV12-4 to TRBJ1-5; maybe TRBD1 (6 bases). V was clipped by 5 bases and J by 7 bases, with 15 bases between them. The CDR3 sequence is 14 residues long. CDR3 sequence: CASSQLAGGQPQHF. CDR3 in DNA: TGTGCCAGCAGTCAATTGGCGGGGGGCCAGCCCCAGCATTTT.

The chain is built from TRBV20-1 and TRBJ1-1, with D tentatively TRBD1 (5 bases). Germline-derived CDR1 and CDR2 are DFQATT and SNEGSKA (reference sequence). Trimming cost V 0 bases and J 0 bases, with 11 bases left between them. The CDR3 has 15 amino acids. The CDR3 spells CSARDLQGVNTEAFF. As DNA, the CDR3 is TGCAGTGCTAGAGATCTTCAGGGTGTGAACACTGAAGCTTTCTTT.

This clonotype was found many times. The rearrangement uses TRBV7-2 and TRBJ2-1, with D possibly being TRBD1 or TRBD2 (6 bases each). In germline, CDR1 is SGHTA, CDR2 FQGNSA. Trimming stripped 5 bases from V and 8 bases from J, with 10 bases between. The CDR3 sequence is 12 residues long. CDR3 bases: TGTGCCAGCAGCCCACGGGGGCATGAGCAGTTCTTC. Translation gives CASSPRGHEQFF.

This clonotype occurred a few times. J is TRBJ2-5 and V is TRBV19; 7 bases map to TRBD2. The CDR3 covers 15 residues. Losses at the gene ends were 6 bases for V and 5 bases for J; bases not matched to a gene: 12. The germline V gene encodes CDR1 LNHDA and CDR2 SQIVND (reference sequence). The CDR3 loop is CASSLLQDGGETQYF. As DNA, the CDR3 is TGTGCCAGTAGCCTATTACAGGACGGGGGGGAGACCCAGTACTTC.

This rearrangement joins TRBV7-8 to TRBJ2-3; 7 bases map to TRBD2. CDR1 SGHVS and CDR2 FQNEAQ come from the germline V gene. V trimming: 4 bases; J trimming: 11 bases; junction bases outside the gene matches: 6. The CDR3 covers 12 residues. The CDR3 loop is CASSWDYLGQYF. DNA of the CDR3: TGTGCCAGCAGCTGGGACTATTTGGGGCAGTATTTT.

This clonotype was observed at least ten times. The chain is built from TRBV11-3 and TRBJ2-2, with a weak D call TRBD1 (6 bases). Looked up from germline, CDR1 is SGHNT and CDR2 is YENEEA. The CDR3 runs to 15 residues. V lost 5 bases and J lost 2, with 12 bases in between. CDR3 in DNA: TGTGCCAGCAGCGCAGGACAGCCTAACACCGGGGAGCTGTTTTTT. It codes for CASSAGQPNTGELFF.

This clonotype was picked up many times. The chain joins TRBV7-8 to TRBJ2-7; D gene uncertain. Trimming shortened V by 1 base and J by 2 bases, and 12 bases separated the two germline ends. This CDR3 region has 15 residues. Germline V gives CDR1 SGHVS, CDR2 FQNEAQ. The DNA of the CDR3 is TGTGCCAGCAGCTTAGGGGCCGGCAGCGCCTACGAGCAGTACGTC. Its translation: CASSLGAGSAYEQYV.

CDR3 region: CASSQGTGGFETQYF. The CDR3 DNA is TGCGCCAGCAGCCAGGGGACAGGGGGCTTCGAGACCCAGTACTTC. The chain employs TRBV4-3 and TRBJ2-5; 12 bases line up with TRBD1. This CDR3 is 15 amino acids long. Germline trimming cut 3 bases from V and 5 bases from J; bases unmatched to any gene: 4. The germline gives CDR1 LGHNA, CDR2 YSLEER.

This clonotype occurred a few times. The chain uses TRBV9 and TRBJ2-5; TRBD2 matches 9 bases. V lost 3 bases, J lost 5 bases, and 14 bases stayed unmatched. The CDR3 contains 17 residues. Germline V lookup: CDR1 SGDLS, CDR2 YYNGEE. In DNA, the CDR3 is TGTGCCAGCAGCGCGGGGATAGCGGGGGTCATAAGGGAGACCCAGTACTTC. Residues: CASSAGIAGVIRETQYF.

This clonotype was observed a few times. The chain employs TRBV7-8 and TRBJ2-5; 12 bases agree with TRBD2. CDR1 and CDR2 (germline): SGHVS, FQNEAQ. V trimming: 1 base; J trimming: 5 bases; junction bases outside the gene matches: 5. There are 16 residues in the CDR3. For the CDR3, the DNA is TGTGCCAGCAGCTTAGGACTAGCGGGGGCCCGGGAGACCCAGTACTTC. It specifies CASSLGLAGARETQYF.

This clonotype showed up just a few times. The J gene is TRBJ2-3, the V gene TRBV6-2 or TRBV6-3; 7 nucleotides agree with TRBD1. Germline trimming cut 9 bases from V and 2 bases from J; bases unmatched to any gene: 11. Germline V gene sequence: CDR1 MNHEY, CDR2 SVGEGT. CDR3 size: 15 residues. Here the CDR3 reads CASYSMDRHTDTQYF. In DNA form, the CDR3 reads TGTGCCAGTTACTCGATGGACAGGCACACAGATACGCAGTATTTT.

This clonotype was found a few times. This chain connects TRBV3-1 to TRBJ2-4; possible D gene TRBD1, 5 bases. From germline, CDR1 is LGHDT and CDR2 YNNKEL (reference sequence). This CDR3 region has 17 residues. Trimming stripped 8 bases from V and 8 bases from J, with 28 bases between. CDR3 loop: CASSSSGEPGSLYIQYF. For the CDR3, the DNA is TGTGCCAGCTCCTCCTCAGGCGAGCCAGGGTCTTTGTACATTCAGTACTTC.

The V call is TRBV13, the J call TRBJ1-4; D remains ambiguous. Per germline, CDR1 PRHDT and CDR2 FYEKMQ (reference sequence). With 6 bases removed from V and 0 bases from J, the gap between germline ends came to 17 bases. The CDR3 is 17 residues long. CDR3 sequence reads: CASSFSEDGSTNEKLFF. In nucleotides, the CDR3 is TGTGCCAGCAGTTTCTCAGAGGACGGATCAACTAATGAAAAACTGTTTTTT.

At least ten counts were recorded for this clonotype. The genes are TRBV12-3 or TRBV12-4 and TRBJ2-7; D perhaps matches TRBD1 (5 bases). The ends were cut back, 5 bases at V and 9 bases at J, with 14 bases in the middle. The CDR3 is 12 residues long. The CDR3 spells CASSTTGLVQYF. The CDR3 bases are TGTGCCAGCAGTACAACAGGTTTAGTGCAGTACTTC.

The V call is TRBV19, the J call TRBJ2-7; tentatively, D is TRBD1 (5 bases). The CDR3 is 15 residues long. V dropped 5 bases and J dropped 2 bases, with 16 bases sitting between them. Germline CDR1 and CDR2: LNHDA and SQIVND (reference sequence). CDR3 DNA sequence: TGTGCCAGTAGTTGGTATTTACAGGAGACCTACGAGCAGTACTTC. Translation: CASSWYLQETYEQYF.

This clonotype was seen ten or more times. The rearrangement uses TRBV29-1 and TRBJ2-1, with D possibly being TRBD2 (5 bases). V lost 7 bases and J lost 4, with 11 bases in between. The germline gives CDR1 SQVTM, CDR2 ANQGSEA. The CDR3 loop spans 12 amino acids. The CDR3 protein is CSGLAGYNEQFF. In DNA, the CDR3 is TGCAGCGGGCTAGCAGGATACAATGAGCAGTTCTTC.

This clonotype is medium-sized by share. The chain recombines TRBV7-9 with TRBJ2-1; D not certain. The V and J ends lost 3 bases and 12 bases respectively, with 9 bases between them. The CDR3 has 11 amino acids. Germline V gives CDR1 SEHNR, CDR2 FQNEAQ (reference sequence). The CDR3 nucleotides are TGTGCCAGCAGCTTCAATCGGAGGCAGTTCTTC. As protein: CASSFNRRQFF.

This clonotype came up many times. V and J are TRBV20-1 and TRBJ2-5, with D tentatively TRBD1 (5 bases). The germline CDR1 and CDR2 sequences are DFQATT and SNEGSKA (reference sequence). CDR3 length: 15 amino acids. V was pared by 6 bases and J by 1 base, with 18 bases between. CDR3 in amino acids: CSASVKRGGQETQYF. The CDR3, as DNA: TGCAGTGCCTCGGTAAAAAGGGGTGGCCAAGAGACCCAGTACTTC.

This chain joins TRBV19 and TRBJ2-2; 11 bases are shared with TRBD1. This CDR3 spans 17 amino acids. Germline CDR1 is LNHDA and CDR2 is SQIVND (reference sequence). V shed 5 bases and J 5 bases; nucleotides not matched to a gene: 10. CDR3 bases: TGTGCCAGTAGTCCTCGGACAGGGGGCGAGATGACCGGGGAGCTGTTTTTT. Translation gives CASSPRTGGEMTGELFF.

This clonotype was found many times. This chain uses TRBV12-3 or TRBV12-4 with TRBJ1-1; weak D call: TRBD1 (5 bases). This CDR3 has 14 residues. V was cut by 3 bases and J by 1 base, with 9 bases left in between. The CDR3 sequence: CASSFGTGNTEAFF. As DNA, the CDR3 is TGTGCCAGCAGTTTCGGGACGGGGAACACTGAAGCTTTCTTT.

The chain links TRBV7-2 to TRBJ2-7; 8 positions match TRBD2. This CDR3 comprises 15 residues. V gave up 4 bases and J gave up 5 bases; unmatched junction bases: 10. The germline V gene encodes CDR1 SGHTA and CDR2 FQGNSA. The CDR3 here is CASSYHRGGRNEQYF. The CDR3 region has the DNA TGTGCCAGCAGCTACCACCGCGGGGGGCGCAACGAGCAGTACTTC.

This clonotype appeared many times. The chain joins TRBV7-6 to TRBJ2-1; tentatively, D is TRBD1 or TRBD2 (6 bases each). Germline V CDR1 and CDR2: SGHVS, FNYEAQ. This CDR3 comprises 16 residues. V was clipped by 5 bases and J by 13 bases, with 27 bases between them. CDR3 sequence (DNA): TGTGCCAGCAGCCCCAACAGGGACCAAATAGCGGTCGGACAGTTCTTC. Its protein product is CASSPNRDQIAVGQFF.

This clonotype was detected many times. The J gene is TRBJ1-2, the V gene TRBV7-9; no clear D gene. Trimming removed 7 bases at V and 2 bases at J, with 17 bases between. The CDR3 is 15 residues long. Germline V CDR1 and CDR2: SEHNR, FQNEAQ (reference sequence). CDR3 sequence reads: CASTPITLGNYGYTF. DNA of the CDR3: TGTGCCAGCACCCCAATTACTCTGGGGAACTATGGCTACACCTTC.